This entry describes one T cell receptor (beta chain). V dropped 6 bases and J dropped 4; count of bases not matched to a gene: 7. Per the germline V gene, CDR1 is LGHNT and CDR2 is FRNRAP. CDR3 length: 14 amino acids. This sample is drawn from a study of cytomegalovirus exposure and HLA in healthy donors. Turning to the study itself: About 83 million unique TCRs from HLA-typed donors made up an early data release.

The PCR used 60 Vbeta and 13 Jbeta primers. Clones were sequenced by immunoSEQ multiplex PCR, and TCRdb holds only the in-frame ones, with some missing. Among more than 140,000 clones, 70% to 80% were seen once, and the ten largest hold approximately 1.5%. The receptor was derived from a female donor in good health and CMV-seronegative. The chain couples TRBV12-5 to TRBJ1-1, with 8 bases fitting TRBD1. Sequenced input: PBMCs. The CDR3, as DNA: TGTGCTAGTGGCGGTGCAGGGGGCCGCACTGAAGCTTTCTTT. Protein: CASGGAGGRTEAFF.